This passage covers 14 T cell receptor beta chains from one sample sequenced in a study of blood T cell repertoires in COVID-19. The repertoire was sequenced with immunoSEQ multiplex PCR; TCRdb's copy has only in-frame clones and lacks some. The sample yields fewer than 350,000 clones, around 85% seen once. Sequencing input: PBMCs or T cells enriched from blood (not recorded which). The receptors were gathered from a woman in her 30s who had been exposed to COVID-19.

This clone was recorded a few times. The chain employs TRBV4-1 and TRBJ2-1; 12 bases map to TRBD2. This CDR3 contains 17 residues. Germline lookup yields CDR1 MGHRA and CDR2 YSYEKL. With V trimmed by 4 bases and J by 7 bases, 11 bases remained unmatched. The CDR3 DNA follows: TGCGCCAGCAGCCGATCCCCACTAGCGGGAGGTAGTAATGAGCAGTTCTTC. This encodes CASSRSPLAGGSNEQFF.

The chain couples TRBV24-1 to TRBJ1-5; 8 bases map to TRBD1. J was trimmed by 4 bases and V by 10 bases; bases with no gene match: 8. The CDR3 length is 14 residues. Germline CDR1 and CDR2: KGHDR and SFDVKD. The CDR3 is CATAGQGGNQPQHF. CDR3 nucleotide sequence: TGTGCCACTGCTGGACAGGGAGGAAATCAGCCCCAGCATTTT.

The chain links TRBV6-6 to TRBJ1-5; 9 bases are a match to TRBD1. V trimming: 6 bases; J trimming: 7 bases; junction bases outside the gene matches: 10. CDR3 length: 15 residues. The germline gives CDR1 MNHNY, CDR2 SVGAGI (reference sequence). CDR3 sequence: CASRLQGQGEQPQHF. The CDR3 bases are TGTGCCAGCAGGCTACAGGGACAGGGAGAACAGCCCCAGCATTTT.

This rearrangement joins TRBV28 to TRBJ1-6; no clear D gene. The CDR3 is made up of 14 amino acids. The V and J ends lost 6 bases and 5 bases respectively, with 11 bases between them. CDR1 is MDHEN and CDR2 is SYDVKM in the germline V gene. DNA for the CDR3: TGTGCCAGCAGAGATCCGCCAGATAATTCACCCCTCCACTTT. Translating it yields CASRDPPDNSPLHF.

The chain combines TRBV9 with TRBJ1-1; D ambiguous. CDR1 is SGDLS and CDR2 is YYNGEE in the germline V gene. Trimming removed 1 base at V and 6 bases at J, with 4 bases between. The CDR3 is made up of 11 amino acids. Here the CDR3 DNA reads TGTGCCAGCAGCGTATCATCTGAAGCTTTCTTT. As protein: CASSVSSEAFF.

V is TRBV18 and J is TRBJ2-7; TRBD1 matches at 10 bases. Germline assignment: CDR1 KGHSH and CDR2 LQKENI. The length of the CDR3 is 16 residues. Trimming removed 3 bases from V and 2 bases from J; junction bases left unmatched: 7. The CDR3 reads CASSPSRDRGPYEQYF. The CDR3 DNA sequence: TGTGCCAGCTCACCCAGCCGGGACAGGGGACCCTACGAGCAGTACTTC.

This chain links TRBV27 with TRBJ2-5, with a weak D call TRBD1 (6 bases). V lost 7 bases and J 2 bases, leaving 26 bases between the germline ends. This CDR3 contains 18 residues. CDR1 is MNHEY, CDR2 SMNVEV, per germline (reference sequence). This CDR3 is CASKSFPSTTGLQETQYF. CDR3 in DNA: TGTGCCAGCAAAAGTTTCCCCTCGACGACAGGACTTCAAGAGACCCAGTACTTC.

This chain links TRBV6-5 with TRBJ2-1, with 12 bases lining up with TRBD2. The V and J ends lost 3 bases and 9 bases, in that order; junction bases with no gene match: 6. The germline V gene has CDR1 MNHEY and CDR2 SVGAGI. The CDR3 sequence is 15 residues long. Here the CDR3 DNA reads TGTGCCAGCAGTTATACCGGACTAGCGGGATTTGAGCAGTTCTTC. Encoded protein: CASSYTGLAGFEQFF.

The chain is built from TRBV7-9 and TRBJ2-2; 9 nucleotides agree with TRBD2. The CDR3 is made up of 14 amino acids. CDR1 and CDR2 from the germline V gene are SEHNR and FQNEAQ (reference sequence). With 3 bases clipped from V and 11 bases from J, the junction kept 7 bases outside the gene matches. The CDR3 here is CASSFQGLANELFF. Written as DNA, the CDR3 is TGTGCCAGCAGCTTCCAGGGACTAGCAAACGAGCTGTTTTTT.

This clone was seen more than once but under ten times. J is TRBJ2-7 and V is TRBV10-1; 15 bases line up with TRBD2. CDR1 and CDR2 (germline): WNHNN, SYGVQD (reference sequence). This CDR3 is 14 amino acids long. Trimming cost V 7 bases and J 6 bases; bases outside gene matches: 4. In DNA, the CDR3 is TGCGCCAGCACCATGGGACTAGCGGGGGGCGAGCAGTACTTC. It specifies CASTMGLAGGEQYF.

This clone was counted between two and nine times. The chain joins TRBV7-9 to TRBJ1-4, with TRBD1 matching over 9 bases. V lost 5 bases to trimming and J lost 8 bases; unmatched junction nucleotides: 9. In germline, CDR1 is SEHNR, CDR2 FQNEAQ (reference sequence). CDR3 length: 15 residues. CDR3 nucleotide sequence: TGTGCCAGCAGCCTAGGACAGGGGAACGACGAAAAACTGTTTTTT. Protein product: CASSLGQGNDEKLFF.

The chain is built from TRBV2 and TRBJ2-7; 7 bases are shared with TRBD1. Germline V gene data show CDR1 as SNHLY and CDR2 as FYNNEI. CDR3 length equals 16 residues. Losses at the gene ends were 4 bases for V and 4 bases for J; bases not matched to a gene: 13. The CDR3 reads CASSARGQAYGYEQYF. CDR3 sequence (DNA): TGTGCCAGCAGTGCAAGAGGACAGGCATATGGGTACGAGCAGTACTTC.

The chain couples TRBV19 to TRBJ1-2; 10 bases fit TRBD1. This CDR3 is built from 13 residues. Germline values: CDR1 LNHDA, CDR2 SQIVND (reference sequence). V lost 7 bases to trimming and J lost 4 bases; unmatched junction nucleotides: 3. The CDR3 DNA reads TGTGCCAGTAAACGGGACAGGGGCTATGGCTACACCTTC. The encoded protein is CASKRDRGYGYTF.

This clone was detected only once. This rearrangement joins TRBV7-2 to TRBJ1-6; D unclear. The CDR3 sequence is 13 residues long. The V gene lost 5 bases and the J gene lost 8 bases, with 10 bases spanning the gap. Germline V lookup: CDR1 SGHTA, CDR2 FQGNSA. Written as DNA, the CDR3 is TGTGCCAGCAGCATTTTAATTGATTCACCCCTCCACTTT. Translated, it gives CASSILIDSPLHF.